This T cell receptor beta chain was observed in a study of siplizumab effects on memory and regulatory T cells. This CDR3 has 15 residues. The V end was cut by 5 bases, the J end by 10 bases, with 20 bases between. Looked up from germline, CDR1 is MDHEN and CDR2 is SYDVKM. Sequencing used immunoSEQ multiplex PCR; TCRdb keeps in-frame clones, though not all of them. The table records over 80,000 clones, 85% to 95% of them present only once. This chain links TRBV28 with TRBJ1-4; D call uncertain. Sequenced: non-Treg CD4+ T cells sorted from blood. The source of this sequence is a human donor in good health. The CDR3 reads CASSHFGRREGKLFF. CDR3 nucleotide sequence: TGTGCCAGCAGTCATTTTGGACGCCGAGAAGGAAAACTGTTTTTT.